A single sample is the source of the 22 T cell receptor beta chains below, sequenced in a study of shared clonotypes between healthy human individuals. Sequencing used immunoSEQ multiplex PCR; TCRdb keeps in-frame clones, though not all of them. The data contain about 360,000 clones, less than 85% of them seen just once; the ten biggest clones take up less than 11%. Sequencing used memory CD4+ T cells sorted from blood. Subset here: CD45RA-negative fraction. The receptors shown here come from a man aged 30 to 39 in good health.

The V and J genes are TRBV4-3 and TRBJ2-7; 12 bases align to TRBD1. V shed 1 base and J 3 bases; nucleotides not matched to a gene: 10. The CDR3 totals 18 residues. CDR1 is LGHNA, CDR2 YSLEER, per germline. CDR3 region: CASSQGAGGDRGLYEQYF. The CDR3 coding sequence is TGCGCCAGCAGCCAAGGCGCGGGAGGGGACAGGGGGCTCTACGAGCAGTACTTC.

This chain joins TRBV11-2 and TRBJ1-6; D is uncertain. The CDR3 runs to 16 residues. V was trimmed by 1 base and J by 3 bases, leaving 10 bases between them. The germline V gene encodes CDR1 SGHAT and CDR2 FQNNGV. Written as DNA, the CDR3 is TGTGCCAGCAGCTTAGGCTCTCTTAGCTATAATTCACCCCTCCACTTT. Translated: CASSLGSLSYNSPLHF.

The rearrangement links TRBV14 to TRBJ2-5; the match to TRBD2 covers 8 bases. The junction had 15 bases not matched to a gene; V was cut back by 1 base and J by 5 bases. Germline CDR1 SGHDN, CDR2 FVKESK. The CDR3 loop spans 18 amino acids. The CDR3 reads CASSQAQREPGQGETQYF. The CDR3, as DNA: TGTGCCAGCAGCCAAGCGCAGCGGGAGCCAGGGCAGGGGGAGACCCAGTACTTC.

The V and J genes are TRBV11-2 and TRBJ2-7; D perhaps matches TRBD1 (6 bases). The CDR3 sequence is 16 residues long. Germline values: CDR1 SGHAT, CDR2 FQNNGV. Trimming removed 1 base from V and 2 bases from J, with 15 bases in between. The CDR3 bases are TGTGCCAGCAGCTTAGCGGACAGCCCACCCACCTACGAGCAGTACTTC. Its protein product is CASSLADSPPTYEQYF.

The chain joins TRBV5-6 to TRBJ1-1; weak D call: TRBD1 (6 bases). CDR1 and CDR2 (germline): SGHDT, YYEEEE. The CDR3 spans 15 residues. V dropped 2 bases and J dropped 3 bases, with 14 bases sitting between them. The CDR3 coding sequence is TGTGCCAGCAGCTTCGTCGACAGGCCACACACTGAAGCTTTCTTT. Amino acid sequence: CASSFVDRPHTEAFF.

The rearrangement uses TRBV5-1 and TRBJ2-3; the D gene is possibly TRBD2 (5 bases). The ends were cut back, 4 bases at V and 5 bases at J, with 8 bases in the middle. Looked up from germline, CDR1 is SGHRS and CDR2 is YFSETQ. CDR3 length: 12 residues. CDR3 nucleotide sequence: TGCGCCAGCAGCAATGAGGGAGATACGCAGTATTTT. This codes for CASSNEGDTQYF.

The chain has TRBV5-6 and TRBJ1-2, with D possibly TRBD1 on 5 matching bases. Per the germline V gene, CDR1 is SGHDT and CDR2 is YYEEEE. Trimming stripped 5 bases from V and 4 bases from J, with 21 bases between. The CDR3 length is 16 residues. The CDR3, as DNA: TGTGCCAGCAGTCCGGGACTCCCCGGGGAGGGCTATGGCTACACCTTC. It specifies CASSPGLPGEGYGYTF.

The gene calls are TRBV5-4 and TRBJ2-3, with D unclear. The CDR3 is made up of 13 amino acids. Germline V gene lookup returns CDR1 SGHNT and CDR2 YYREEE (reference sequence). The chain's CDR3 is CATTARSTDTQYF. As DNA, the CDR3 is TGTGCAACCACGGCCCGAAGCACAGATACGCAGTATTTT.

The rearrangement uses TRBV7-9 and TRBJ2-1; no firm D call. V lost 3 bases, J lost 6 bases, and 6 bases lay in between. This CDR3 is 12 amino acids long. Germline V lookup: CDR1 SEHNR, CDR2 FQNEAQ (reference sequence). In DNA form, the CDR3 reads TGTGCCAGCAGCTTGGCTTTCAATGAGCAGTTCTTC. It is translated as CASSLAFNEQFF.

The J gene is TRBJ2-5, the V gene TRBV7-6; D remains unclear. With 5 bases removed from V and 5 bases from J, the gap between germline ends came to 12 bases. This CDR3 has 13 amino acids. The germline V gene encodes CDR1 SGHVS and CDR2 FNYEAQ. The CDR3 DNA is TGTGCCAGCAGCGCTAGTCGTTTCGAGACCCAGTACTTC. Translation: CASSASRFETQYF.

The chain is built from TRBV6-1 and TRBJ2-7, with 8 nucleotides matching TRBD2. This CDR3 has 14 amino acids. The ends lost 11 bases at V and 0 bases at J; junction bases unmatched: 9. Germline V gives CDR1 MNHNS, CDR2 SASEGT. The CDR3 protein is CAGGGSVYSYEQYF. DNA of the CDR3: TGTGCCGGCGGGGGGTCGGTCTACTCCTACGAGCAGTACTTC.

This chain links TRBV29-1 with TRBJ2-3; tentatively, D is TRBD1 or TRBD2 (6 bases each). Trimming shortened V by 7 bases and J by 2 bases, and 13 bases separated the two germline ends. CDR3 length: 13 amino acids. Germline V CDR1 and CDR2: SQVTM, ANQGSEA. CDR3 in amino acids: CSGGTSYTDTQYF. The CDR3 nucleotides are TGCAGCGGCGGGACATCATACACAGATACGCAGTATTTT.

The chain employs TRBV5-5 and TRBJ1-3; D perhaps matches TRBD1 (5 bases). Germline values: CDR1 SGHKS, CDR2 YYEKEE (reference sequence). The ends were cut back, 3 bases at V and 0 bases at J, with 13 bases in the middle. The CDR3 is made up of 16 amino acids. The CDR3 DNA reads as TGTGCCAGCAGCTGGTCGGACACCTCCTCTGGAAACACCATATATTTT. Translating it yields CASSWSDTSSGNTIYF.

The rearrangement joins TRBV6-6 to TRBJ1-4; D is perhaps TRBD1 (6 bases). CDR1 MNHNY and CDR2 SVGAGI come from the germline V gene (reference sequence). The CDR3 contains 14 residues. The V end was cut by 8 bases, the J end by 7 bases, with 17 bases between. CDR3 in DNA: TGTGCCAGCGCCCTATCAGGGGCGGCTGAAAAACTGTTTTTT. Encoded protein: CASALSGAAEKLFF.

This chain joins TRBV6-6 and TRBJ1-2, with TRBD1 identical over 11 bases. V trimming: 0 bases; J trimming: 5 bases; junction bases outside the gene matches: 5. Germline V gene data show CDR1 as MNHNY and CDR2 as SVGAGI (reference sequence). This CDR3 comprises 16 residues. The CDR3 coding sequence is TGTGCCAGCAGTTACTCCCCCGGGACAGGGGGTTATGGCTACACCTTC. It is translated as CASSYSPGTGGYGYTF.

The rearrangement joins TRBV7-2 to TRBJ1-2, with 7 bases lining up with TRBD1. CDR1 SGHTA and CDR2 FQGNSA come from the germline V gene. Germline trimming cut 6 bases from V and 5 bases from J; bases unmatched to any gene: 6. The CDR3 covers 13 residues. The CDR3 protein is CASRRGTEYGYTF. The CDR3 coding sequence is TGTGCCAGCAGGAGGGGGACAGAGTATGGCTACACCTTC.

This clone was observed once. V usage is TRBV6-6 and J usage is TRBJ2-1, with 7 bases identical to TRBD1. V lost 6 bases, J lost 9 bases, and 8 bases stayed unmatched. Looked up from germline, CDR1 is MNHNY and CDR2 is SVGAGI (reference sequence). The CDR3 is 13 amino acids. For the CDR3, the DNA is TGTGCCAGCAGGGGGGACAGTACCGGTGAGCAGTTCTTC. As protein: CASRGDSTGEQFF.

In DNA form, the CDR3 reads TGTGCCAGTAATGACTTATCGAGGAGGAATGAGCAGTTCTTC. Its protein product is CASNDLSRRNEQFF. The chain employs TRBV19 and TRBJ2-1; D possibly corresponds to TRBD2 (5 bases). CDR1 is LNHDA and CDR2 is SQIVND in the germline V gene (reference sequence). The CDR3 sequence is 14 residues long. V lost 7 bases to trimming and J lost 7 bases, with 17 bases between them.

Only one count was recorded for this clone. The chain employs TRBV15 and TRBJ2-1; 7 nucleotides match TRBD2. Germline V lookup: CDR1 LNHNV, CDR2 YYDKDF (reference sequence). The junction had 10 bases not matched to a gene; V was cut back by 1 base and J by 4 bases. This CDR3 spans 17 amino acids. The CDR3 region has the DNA TGTGCCACCAGCAGAGCTAGAGGCGGGAGTGGGTACAATGAGCAGTTCTTC. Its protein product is CATSRARGGSGYNEQFF.

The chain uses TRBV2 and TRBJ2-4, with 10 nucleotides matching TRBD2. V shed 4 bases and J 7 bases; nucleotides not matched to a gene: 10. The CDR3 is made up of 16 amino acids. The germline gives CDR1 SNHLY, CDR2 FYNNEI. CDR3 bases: TGTGCCAGCAGTGTTCTCTCTAGCGGGAGCAAGAACATTCAGTACTTC. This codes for CASSVLSSGSKNIQYF.

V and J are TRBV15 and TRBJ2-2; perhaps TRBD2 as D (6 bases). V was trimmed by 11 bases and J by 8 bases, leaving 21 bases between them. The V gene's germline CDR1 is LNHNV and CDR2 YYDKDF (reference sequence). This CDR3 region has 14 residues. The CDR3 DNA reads TGTGCCTCCCGTGGAGGGAGCGTAAGTGGGGAGCTGTTTTTT. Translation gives CASRGGSVSGELFF.

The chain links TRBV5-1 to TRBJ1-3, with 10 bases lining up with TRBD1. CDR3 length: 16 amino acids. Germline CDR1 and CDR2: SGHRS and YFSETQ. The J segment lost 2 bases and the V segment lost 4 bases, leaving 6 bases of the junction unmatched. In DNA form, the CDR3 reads TGCGCCAGCAGCCCGACAGGGGGCTCGACTGGAAACACCATATATTTT. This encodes CASSPTGGSTGNTIYF.